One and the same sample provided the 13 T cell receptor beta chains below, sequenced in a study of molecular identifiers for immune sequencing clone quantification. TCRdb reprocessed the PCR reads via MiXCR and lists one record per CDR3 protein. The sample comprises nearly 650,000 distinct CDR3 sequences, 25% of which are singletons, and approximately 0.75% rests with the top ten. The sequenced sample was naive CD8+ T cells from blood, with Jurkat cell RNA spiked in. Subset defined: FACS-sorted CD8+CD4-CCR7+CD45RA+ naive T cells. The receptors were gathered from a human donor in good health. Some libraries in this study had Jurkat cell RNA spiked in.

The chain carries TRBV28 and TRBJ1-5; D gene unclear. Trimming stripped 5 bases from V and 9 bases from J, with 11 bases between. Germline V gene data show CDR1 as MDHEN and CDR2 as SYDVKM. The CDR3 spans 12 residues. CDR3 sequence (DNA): TGTGCCAGCAGTACGGGTGGGTGGCCCCAGCATTTT. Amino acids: CASSTGGWPQHF.

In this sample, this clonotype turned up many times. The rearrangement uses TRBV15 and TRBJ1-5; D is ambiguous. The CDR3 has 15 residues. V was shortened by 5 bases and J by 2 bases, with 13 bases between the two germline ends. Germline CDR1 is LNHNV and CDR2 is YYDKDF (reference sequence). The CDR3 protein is CATSPGFLGNQPQHF. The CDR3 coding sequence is TGTGCCACCAGCCCCGGGTTCCTGGGCAATCAGCCCCAGCATTTT.

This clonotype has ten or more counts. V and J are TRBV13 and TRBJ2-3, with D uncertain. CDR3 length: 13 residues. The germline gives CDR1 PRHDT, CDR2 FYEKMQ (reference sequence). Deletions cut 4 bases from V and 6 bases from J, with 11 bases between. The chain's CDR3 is CASSYGPSDTQYF. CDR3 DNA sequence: TGTGCCAGCAGCTATGGCCCCTCGGATACGCAGTATTTT.

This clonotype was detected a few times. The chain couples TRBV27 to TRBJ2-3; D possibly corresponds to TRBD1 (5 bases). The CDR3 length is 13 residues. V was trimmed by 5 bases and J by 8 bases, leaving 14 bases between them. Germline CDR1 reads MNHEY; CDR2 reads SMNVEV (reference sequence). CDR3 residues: CASSGAAQGTQYF. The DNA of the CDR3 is TGTGCCAGCAGTGGGGCGGCTCAGGGTACGCAGTATTTT.

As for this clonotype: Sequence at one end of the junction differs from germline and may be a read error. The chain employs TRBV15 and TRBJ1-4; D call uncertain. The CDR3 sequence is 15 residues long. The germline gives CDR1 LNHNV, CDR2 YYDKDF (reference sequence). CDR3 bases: TGTGCCACCAGCACAAAACGGGGAATTAATGAAGAACTGTTTTTT. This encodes CATSTKRGINEELFF.

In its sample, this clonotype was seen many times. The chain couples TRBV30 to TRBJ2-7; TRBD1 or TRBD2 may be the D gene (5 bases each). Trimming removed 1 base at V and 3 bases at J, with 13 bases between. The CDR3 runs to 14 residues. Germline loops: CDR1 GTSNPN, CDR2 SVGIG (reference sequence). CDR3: CAWSGRDLGYEQYF. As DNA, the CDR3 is TGTGCCTGGAGTGGCCGGGACCTAGGCTACGAGCAGTACTTC.

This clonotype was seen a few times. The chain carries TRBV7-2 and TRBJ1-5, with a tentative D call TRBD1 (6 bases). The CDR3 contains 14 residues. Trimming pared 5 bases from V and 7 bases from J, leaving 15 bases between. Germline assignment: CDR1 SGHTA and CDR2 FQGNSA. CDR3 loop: CASSQRGNGQPQHF. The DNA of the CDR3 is TGTGCCAGCAGCCAGAGGGGGAACGGGCAGCCCCAGCATTTT. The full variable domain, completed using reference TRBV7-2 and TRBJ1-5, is GAGVSQSPSNKVTEKGKDVELRCDPISGHTALYWYRQSLGQGLEFLIYFQGNSAPDKSGLPSDRFSAERTGGSVSTLTIQRTQQEDSAVYLCASSQRGNGQPQHFGDGTRLSIL.

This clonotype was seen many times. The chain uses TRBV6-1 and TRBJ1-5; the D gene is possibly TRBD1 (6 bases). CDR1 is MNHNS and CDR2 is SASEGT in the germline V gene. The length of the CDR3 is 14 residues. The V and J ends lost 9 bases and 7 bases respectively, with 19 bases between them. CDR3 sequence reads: CASWGQGFGQPQHF. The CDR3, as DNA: TGTGCCAGTTGGGGCCAGGGGTTCGGGCAGCCCCAGCATTTT.

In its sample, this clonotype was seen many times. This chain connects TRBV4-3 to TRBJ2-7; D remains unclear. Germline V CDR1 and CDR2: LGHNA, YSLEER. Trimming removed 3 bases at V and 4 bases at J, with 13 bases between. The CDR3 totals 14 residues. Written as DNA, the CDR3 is TGCGCCAGCAGCCAGAGTCAGTCCTGGTACGAGCAGTACTTC. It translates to CASSQSQSWYEQYF.

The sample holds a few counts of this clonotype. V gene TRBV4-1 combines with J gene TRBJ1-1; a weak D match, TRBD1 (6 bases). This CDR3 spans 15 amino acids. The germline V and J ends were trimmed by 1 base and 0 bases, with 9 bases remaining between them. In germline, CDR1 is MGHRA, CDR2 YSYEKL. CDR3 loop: CASSQVSGVNTEAFF. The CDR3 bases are TGCGCCAGCAGCCAAGTCTCAGGGGTGAACACTGAAGCTTTCTTT.

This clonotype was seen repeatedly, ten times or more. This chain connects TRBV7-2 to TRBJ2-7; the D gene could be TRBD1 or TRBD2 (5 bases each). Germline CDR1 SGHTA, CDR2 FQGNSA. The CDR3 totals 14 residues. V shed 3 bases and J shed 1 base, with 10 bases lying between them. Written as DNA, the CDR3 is TGTGCCAGCAGCTTCGGGGCGGAATCCTACGAGCAGTACTTC. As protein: CASSFGAESYEQYF.

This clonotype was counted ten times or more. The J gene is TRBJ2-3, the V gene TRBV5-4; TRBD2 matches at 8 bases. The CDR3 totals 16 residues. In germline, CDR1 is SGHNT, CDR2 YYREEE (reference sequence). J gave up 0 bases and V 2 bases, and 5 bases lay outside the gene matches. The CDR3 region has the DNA TGTGCCAGCAGCTTAATAGCGGGGACTAGCACAGATACGCAGTATTTT. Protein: CASSLIAGTSTDTQYF.

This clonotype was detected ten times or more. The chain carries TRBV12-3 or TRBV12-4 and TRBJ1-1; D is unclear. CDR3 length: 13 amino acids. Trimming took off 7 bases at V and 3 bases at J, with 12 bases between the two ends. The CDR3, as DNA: TGTGCCAGCACCTCTAAAAGGGACACTGAAGCTTTCTTT. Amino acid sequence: CASTSKRDTEAFF.